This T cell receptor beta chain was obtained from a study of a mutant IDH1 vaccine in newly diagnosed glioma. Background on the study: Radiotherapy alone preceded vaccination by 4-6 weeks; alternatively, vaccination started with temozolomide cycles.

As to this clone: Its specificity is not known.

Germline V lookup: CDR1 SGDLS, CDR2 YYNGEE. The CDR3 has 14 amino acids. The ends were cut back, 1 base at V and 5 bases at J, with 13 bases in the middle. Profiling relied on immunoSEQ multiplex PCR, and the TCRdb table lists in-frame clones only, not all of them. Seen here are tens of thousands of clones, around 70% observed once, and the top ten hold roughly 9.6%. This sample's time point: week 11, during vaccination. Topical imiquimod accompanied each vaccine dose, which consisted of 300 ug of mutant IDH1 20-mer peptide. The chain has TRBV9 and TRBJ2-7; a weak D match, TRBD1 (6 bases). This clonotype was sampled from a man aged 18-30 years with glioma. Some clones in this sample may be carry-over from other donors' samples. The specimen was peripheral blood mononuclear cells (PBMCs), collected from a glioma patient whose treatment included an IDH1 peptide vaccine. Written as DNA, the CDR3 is TGTGCCAGCAGCGTAACAGGGCTCGGGCACGAGCAGTACTTC. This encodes CASSVTGLGHEQYF.